This TCR beta chain is from a study of identical twins. TCRdb reprocessed the 5' RACE reads with MiXCR, giving one entry per CDR3 protein. The data contain hundreds of thousands of distinct CDR3 sequences, about 20% of them singletons. Note on this clonotype: Its target is unknown.

Germline V gene data show CDR1 as SGHRS and CDR2 as YFSETQ. This CDR3 has 14 amino acids. Trimming took 0 bases from V and 5 from J, leaving 9 bases between them. Study results and limitations: It was out-of-frame TCR alpha sharing in monozygotic twins that models underestimated. One should note that invariant MAIT and iNKT cells could partly confound zero-insertion analyses.

These data were also reused for a study on T cells expressing NK-cell markers. That source notes: In more than 5 donors, dominant CD3+CD56+NKG2C+ clonotypes ranked among the top 10 CD8+ clonotypes.

The material sequenced was PBMCs. The source of this sequence is a woman between 18 and 29 years old in good health. The chain joins TRBV5-1 to TRBJ2-1, with no clear D. The CDR3 DNA sequence: TGCGCCAGCAGCTTGGCCTACAGCAACAATGAGCAGTTCTTC. This translates into CASSLAYSNNEQFF.